The present T cell receptor beta chain was sequenced within a study of blood T cells in healthy people across ages. Per individual sample, total RNA of at least 5.5 micrograms was extracted. A remark on this clonotype: Antigen specificity is unknown. A read error may account for a junction end that differs from germline.

The authors ran a second PCR of roughly 6 to 11 cycles using a sample-barcoded 5' primer and a J-beta primer mix. Each CDR3 protein is one row after TCRdb ran MiXCR on the 5' RACE reads. Of about 1.8 million distinct CDR3 sequences in the sample, 40% to 55% were seen once. The V gene's germline CDR1 is ENHRY and CDR2 SYGVKD. This CDR3 is built from 14 residues. Study-wide findings and caveats: When set beside aged donors, long-lived donors presented more naive CD4+ cells and higher diversity.

The clonotype comes from a middle-aged woman in good health. Sequenced material: blood. This rearrangement joins TRBV10-3 to TRBJ2-5; 7 positions agree with TRBD1. CDR3 loop: CAVSRTGFQETKYF. CDR3 coding DNA: TGTGCCGTCAGCCGGACAGGCTTCCAAGAGACCAAGTACTTC.